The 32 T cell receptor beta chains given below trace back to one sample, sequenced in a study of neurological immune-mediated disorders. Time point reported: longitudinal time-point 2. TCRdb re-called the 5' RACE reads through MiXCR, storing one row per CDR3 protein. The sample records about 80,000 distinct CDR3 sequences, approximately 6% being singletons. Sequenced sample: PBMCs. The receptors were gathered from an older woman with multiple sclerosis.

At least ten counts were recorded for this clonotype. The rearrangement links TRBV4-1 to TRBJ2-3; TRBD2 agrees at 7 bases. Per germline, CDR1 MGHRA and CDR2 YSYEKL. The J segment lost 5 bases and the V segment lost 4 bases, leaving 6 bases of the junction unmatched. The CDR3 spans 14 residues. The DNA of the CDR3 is TGCGCCAGCAGCCTTCGGGTAGCGGGAGATACGCAGTATTTT. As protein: CASSLRVAGDTQYF.

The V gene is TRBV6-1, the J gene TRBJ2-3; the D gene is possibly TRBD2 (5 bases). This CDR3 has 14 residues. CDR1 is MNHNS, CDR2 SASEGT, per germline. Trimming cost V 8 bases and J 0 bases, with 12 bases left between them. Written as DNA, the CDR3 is TGTGCCAGCGGAGGAGGCGGCAGCACAGATACGCAGTATTTT. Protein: CASGGGGSTDTQYF.

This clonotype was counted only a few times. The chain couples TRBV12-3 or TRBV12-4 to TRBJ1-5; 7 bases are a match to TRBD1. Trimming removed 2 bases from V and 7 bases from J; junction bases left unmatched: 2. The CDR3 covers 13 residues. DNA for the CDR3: TGTGCCAGCAGTTTAAGGGGGCCGCAGCCCCAGCATTTT. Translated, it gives CASSLRGPQPQHF.

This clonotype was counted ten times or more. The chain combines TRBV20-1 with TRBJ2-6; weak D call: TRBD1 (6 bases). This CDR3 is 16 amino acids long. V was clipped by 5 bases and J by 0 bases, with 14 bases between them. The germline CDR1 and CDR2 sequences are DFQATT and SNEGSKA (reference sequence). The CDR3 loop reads CSAPRWGPSGANVLTF. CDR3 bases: TGCAGTGCTCCCCGATGGGGGCCCTCTGGGGCCAACGTCCTGACTTTC.

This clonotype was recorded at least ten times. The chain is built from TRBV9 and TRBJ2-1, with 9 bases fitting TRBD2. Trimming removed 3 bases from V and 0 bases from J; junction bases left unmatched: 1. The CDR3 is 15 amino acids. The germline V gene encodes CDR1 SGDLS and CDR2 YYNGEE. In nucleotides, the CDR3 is TGTGCCAGCAGCGCTAGCGGGAACTCCTACAATGAGCAGTTCTTC. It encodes CASSASGNSYNEQFF.

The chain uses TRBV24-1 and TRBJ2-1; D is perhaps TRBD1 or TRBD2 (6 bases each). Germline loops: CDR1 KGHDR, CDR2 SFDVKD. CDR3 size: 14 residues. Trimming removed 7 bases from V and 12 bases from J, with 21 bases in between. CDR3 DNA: TGTGCCACCAGAACAGGGAGGTTATTGGTGAGGCAGTTCTTC. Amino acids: CATRTGRLLVRQFF.

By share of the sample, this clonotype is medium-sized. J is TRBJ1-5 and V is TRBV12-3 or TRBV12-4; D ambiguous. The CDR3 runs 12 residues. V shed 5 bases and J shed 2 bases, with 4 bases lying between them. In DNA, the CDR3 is TGTGCCAGCAGTGTGGGCAATCAGCCCCAGCATTTT. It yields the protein CASSVGNQPQHF.

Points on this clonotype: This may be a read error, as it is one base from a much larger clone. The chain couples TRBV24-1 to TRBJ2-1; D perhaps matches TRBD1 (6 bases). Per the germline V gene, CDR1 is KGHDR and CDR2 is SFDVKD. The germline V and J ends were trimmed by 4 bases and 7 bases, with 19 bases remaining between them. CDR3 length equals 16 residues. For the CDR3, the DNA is TGTGCCACCAGTGAGCTCGGGACAAGGGGCAGGAATGAGCAGTTCTTC. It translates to CATSELGTRGRNEQFF.

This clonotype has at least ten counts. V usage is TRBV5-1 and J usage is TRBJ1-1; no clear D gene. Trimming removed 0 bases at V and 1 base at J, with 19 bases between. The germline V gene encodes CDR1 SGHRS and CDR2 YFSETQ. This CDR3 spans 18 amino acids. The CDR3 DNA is TGCGCCAGCAGCTTGGGATTCGGGGTCTTGAACGAGAACACTGAAGCTTTCTTT. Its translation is CASSLGFGVLNENTEAFF.

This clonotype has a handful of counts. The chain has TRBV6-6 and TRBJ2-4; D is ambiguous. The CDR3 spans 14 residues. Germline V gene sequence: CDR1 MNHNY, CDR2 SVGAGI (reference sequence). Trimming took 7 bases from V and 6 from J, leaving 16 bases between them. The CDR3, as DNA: TGTGCCAGCAATTTCGGGTCCCCCCCAAACATTCAGTACTTC. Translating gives CASNFGSPPNIQYF.

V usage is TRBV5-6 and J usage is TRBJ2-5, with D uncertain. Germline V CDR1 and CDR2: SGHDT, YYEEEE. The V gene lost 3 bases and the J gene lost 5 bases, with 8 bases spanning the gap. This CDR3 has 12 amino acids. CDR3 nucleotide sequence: TGTGCCAGCAGCTGGTCTTCGGAGACCCAGTACTTC. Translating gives CASSWSSETQYF.

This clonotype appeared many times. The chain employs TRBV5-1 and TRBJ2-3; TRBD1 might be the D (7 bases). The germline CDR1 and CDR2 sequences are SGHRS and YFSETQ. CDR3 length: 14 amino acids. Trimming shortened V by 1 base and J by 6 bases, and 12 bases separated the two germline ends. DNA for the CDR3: TGCGCCAGCAGCTTGAGGCCAGGGGGGGATACGCAGTATTTT. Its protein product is CASSLRPGGDTQYF.

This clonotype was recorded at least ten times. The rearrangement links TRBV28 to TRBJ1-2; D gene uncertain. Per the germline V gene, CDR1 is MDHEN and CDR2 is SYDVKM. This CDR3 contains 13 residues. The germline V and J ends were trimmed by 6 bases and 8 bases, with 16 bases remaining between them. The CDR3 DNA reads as TGTGCCAGCAGCCGGGTAGGGTCTGGGGGCTACACCTTC. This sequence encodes CASSRVGSGGYTF.

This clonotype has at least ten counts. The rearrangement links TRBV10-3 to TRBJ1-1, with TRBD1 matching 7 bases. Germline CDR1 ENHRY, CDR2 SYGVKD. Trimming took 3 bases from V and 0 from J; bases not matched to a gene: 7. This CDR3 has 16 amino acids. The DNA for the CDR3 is TGTGCCATCAGTGATCCCCCGGGACAGCTGAACACTGAAGCTTTCTTT. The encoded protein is CAISDPPGQLNTEAFF.

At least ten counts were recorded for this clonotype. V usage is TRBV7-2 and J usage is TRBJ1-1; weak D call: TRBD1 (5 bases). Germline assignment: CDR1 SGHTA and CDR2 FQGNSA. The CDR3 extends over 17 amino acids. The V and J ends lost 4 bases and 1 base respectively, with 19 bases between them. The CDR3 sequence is CASSSGGVPSPNTEAFF. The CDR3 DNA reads TGTGCCAGCAGCTCCGGGGGGGTTCCGAGCCCGAACACTGAAGCTTTCTTT.

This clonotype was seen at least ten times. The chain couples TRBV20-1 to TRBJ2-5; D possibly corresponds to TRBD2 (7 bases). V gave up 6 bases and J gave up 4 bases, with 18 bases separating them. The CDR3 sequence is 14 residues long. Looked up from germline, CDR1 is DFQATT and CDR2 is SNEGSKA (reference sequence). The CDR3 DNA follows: TGCAGTGCCAGACAAACAGGGAGGGGAGAGACCCAGTACTTC. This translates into CSARQTGRGETQYF.

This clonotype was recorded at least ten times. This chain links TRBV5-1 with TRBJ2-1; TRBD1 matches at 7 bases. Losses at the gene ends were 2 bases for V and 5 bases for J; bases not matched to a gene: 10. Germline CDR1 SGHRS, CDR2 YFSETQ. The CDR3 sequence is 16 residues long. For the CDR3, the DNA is TGCGCCAGCAGCTTTTCGGGGACAGCCGGCAACAATGAGCAGTTCTTC. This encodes CASSFSGTAGNNEQFF. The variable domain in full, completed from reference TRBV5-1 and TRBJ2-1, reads KAGVTQTPRYLIKTRGQQVTLSCSPISGHRSVSWYQQTPGQGLQFLFEYFSETQRNKGNFPGRFSGRQFSNSRSEMNVSTLELGDSALYLCASSFSGTAGNNEQFFGPGTRLTVL.

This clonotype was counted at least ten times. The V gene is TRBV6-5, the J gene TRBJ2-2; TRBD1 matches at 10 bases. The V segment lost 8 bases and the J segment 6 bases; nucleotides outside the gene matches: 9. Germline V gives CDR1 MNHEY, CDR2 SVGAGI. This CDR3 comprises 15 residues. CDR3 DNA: TGTGCCAGCTCCCCGGGACAGGGGATCGCCGGGGAGCTGTTTTTT. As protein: CASSPGQGIAGELFF.

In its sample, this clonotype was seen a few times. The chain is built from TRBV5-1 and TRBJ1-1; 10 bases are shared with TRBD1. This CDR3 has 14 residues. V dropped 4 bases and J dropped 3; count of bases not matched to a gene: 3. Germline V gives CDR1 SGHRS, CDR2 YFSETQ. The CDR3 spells CASSVDRGYTEAFF. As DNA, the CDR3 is TGCGCCAGCAGCGTGGACAGGGGGTACACTGAAGCTTTCTTT.

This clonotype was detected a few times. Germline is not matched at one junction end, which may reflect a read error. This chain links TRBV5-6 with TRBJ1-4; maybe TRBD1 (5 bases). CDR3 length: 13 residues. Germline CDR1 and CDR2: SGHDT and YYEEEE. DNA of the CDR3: TGTGCCAACAGCTTCGGGGGGGACGAAAAACTGTTTTTT. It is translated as CANSFGGDEKLFF.

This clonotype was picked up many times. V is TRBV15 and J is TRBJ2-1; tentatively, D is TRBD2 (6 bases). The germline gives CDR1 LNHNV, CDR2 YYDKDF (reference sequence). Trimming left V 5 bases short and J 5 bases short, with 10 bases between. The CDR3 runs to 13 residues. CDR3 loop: CATSRDFNNEQFF. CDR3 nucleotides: TGTGCCACCAGCCGGGACTTCAACAATGAGCAGTTCTTC.

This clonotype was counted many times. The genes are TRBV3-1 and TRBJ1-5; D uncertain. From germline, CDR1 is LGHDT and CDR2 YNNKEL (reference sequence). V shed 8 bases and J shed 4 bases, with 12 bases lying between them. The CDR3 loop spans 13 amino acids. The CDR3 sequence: CASGVGGNQPQHF. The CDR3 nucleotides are TGTGCCAGCGGGGTCGGCGGTAATCAGCCCCAGCATTTT.

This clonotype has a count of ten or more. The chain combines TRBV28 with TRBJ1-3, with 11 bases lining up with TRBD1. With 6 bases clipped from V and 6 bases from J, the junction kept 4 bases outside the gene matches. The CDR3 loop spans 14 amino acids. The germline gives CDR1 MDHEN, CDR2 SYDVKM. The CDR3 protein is CASSNGQGANTIYF. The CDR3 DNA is TGTGCCAGCAGCAACGGACAGGGGGCAAACACCATATATTTT.

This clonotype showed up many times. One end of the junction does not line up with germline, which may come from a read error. The CDR3 is CASSLADNQPQHF. In DNA, the CDR3 is TGTGCTAGCAGCTTAGCGGACAATCAGCCCCAGCATTTT. The chain employs TRBV7-7 and TRBJ1-5; D uncertain. Germline CDR1 and CDR2: SSHAT and FNYEAQ (reference sequence). The CDR3 has 13 amino acids. Combining the CDR3 with reference TRBV7-7 and TRBJ1-5 gives the whole variable domain GAGVSQSPRYKVTKRGQDVTLRCDPISSHATLYWYQQALGQGPEFLTYFNYEAQPDKSGLPSDRFSAERPEGSISTLTIQRTEQRDSAMYRCASSLADNQPQHFGDGTRLSIL.

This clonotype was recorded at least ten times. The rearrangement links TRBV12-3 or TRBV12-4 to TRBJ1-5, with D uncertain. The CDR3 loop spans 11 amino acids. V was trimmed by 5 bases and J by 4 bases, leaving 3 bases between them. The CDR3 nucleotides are TGTGCCAGCAGTCAAAATCAGCCCCAGCATTTT. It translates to CASSQNQPQHF.

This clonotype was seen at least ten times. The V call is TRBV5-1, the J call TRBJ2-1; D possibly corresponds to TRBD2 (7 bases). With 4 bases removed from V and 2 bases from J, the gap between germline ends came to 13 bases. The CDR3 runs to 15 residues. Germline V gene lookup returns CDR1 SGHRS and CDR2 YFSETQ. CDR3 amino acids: CASSTGGPAYNEQFF. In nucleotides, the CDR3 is TGCGCCAGCAGCACCGGGGGGCCCGCCTACAATGAGCAGTTCTTC.

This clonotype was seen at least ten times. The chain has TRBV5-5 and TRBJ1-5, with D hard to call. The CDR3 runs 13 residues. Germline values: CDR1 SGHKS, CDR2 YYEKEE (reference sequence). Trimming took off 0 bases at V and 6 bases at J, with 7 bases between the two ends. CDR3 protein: CASSLEGSQPQHF. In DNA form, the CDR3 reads TGTGCCAGCAGCTTGGAAGGGAGTCAGCCCCAGCATTTT.

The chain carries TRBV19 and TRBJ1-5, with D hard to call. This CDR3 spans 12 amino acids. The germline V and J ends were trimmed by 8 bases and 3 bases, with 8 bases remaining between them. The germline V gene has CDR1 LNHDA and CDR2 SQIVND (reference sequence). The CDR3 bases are TGTGCCAGTGGCCAGTACAATCAGCCCCAGCATTTT. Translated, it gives CASGQYNQPQHF. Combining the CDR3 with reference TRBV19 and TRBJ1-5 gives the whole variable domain DGGITQSPKYLFRKEGQNVTLSCEQNLNHDAMYWYRQDPGQGLRLIYYSQIVNDFQKGDIAEGYSVSREKKESFPLTVTSAQKNPTAFYLCASGQYNQPQHFGDGTRLSIL.

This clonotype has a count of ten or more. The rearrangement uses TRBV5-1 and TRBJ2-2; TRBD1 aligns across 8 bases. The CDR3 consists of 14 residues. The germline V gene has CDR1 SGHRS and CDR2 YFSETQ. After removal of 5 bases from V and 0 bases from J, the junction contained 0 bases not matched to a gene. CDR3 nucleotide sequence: TGCGCCAGCAGGGGACAGGCGAACACCGGGGAGCTGTTTTTT. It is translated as CASRGQANTGELFF.

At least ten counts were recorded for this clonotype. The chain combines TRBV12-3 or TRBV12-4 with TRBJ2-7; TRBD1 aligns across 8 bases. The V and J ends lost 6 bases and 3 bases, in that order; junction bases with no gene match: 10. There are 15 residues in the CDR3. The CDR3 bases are TGTGCCAGCAGCATAACAGGGGGAATTGGCTACGAGCAGTACTTC. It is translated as CASSITGGIGYEQYF.

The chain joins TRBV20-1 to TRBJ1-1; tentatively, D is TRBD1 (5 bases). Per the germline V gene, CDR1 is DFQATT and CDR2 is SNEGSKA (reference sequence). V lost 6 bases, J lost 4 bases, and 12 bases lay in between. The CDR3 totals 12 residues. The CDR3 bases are TGCAGTGCGAAACCAGGGTCCACTGAAGCTTTCTTT. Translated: CSAKPGSTEAFF.

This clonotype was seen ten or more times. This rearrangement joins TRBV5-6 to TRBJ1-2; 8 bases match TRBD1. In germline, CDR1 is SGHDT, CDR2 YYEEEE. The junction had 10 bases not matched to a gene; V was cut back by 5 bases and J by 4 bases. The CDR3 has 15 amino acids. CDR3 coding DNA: TGTGCCAGCAGAGAGACAGGGGATTTGTTCTATGGCTACACCTTC. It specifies CASRETGDLFYGYTF. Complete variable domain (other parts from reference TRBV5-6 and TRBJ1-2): DAGVTQSPTHLIKTRGQQVTLRCSPKSGHDTVSWYQQALGQGPQFIFQYYEEEERQRGNFPDRFSGHQFPNYSSELNVNALLLGDSALYLCASRETGDLFYGYTFGSGTRLTVV.